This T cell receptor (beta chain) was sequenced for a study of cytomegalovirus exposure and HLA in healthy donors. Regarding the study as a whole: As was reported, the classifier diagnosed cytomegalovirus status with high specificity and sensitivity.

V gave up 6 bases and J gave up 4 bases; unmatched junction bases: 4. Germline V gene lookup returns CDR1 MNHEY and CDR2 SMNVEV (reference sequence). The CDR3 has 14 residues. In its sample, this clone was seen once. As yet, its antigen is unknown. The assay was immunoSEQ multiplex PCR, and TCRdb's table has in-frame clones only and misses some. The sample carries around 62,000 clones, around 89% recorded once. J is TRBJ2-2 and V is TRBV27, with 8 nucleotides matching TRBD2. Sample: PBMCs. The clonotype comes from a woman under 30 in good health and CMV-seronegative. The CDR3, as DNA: TGTGCCAGCAGATCGGCGGGGGGCACCGGGGAGCTGTTTTTT. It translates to CASRSAGGTGELFF.